The clone carrying this T cell receptor beta chain was seen repeatedly, ten times or more. The length of the CDR3 is 18 residues. The V and J ends lost 7 bases and 0 bases, in that order; junction bases with no gene match: 15. The germline CDR1 and CDR2 sequences are MNHNS and SASEGT. The data were obtained in a study of T-cell reconstitution after alpha-beta-depleted transplantation in children. Construction of the TCRbeta library involved unique molecular identifiers. TCRdb called the PCR reads again in MiXCR, with one record for every CDR3 protein. Of more than 150,000 distinct CDR3 sequences listed, 6% to 7% are singletons.

The clonotype originates from a human donor who donated a stem cell graft to a child with Wiskott-Aldrich syndrome. Material: PBMCs from the stem cell graft donor, obtained from the stem cell graft. The chain employs TRBV6-1 and TRBJ2-1; TRBD2 agrees at 7 bases. CDR3 sequence: CASTSRGAGLSSYNEQFF. CDR3 bases: TGTGCCAGCACCTCCCGAGGAGCGGGATTGAGCTCCTACAATGAGCAGTTCTTC.